This TCR beta chain was profiled in a study of blood T cell repertoires in COVID-19. Study-wide background: Donors in the United States, Italy and Spain gave samples during acute or convalescent COVID-19. PBMCs, B-cell-depleted T cells, or T cells provided the cDNA or gDNA that made up the material.

Only one count was recorded for this clone. V was shortened by 3 bases and J by 1 base, with 6 bases between the two germline ends. Germline CDR1 reads KGHSH; CDR2 reads LQKENI. CDR3 size: 13 residues. The method was immunoSEQ multiplex PCR; TCRdb's version includes in-frame clones alone and lacks a portion of them. The data contain about 190,000 clones, around 80% of them singletons. J is TRBJ1-1 and V is TRBV18; a possible D gene is TRBD1 (6 bases). The specimen sequenced was peripheral blood. This clonotype was sampled from a woman aged 55 to 70 with COVID-19, enrolled during active disease. The CDR3 here is CASSPGQNTEAFF. DNA of the CDR3: TGTGCCAGCTCACCGGGACAGAACACTGAAGCTTTCTTT.